This TCR beta chain was documented in a study of OX40 agonist ivuxolimab in advanced cancers. Blood got drawn at baseline, again on cycle 4 day 1, and then on cycle 7 day 1. Here immunoSEQ multiplex PCR was the method, and the copy in TCRdb shows in-frame clones only, minus some. This table has tens of thousands of clones, approximately 89% appearing once. Per the germline V gene, CDR1 is ENHRY and CDR2 is SYGVKD. V was pared by 6 bases and J by 3 bases, with 4 bases of the junction left unmatched. The CDR3 is 14 residues long. This sequence joins TRBV10-3 and TRBJ2-7; the match to TRBD1 covers 11 bases. The material sequenced was CD4+ or CD8+ T cells sorted from blood, taken in a trial of the OX40 agonist ivuxolimab. The clonotype originates from an adult with an advanced solid tumor such as melanoma, head and neck, liver or kidney cancer. The DNA for the CDR3 is TGTGCCATCAGGTCCGGGACAGGGGGCTACGAGCAGTACTTC. Its protein product is CAIRSGTGGYEQYF.